The clone carrying this TCR beta chain was seen more than once but under ten times. Its cognate antigen is unknown. The repertoire was sequenced with immunoSEQ multiplex PCR; TCRdb's copy has only in-frame clones and lacks some. The table shows approximately 16,000 clones, with roughly 79% occurring only once. This entry belongs to a study of ipilimumab plus nivolumab after autologous stem cell transplantation. In the study overall: Typical patient got four to six ipilimumab doses and seven to nine nivolumab doses (median). Study-wide results and limits: Authors suggest TCR repertoire, Treg phenotype and gut microbiota support further study.

Patients got ipilimumab 1 mg/kg beginning 14 to 28 days post-transplant. Dosing: nivolumab 3 mg/kg IV, weeks 1, 4, 7, 10, then every two weeks to week 26. V was clipped by 6 bases and J by 5 bases, with 13 bases between them. The CDR3 has 13 amino acids. In germline, CDR1 is MGHRA, CDR2 YSYEKL. The sequence was collected from a male donor with primary mediastinal lymphoma. Sequencing used PBMCs, obtained in a trial of ipilimumab plus nivolumab as post-transplant consolidation. The gene calls are TRBV4-1 and TRBJ2-5; D perhaps matches TRBD2 (5 bases). CDR3: CASSKQRGETQYF. CDR3 sequence (DNA): TGCGCCAGCAGTAAACAGCGAGGGGAGACCCAGTACTTC.